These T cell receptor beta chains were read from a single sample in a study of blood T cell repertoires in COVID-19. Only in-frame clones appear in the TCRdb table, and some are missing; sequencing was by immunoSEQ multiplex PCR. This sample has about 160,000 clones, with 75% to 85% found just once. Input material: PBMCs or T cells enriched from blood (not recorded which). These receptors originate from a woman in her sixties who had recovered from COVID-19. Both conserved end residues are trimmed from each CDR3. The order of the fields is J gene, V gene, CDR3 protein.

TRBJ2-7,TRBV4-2,ASSRDFYEQY
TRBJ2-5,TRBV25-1,ASSALGQGKGETQY
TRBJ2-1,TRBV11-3,ASSQGGSGLQRDEQF
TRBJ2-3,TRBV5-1,ASSYQGFEDTQY
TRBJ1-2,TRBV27,ASSPKDRDILPGYYGYT
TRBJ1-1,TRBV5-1,ASSPGQGITEAF
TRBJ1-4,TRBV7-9,ASSLVSGTGGTNEKLF
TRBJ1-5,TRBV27,ASSLSGTGVGQPQH
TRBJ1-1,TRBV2,ATDRDRYTEAF
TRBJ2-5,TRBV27,ASSSLGLEETQY
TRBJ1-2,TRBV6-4,ASSDSVRIDQGSVLSYT
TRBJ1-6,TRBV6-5,ASNWLTVSPLH
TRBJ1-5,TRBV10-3,AISDRPNQPQH
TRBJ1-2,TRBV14,ASSMGLNYGYT
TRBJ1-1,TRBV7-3,ASSLQTGGNTEAF
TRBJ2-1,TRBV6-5,ATPKGDPYNEQF
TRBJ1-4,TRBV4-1,ASSQDRAANEKLF
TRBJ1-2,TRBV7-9,ASSLSPYREKDYGYT
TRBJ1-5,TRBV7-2,ASSLLPRGSNQPQH
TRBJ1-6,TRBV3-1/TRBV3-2,ASRQRGNSPLH
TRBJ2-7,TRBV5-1,ASRLQGAALYEQY
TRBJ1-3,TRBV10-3,AISDRGPGNTIY
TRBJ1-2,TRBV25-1,ASSWDSGYGYT
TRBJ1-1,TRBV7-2,ASSLRRGSEAF
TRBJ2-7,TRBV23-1,ASSQSLAKSSSSYEQY
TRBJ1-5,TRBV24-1,ATSDFLSNQPQH
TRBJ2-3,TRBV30,AWRVGGTGTDTQY
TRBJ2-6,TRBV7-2,ASSLTGGAGANVLT
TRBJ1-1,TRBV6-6,ASSYPGQGVTEAF
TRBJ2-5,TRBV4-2,ASSQEPGQETQY
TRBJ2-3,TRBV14,ASSQDGVDTQY
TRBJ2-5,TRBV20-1,SASKGLWETQY
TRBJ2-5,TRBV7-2,ASSLGIAGGEETQY
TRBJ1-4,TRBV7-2,ASSLLGTGDEKLF
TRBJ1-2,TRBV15,ATSREHRGYDGYT
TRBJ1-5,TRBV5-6,ASSEGTERYQPQH
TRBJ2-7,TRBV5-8,ASSFFGGGRSSYEQY
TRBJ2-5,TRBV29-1,SVVTSGGPGETQY
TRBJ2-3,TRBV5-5,ASSPRLAGGTDTQY
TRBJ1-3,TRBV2,ASSEARGTGNTIY
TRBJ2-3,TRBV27,ASSRDRETDTQY
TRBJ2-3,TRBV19,ASSIETGIGRTSGGESTDTQY
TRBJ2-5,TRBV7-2,ASSPGTSGTKTQY
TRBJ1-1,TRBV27,ASSPRRGNTEAF
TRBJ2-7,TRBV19,ASSITAGGSYEQY
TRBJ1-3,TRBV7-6,ASSLQGQSAGNTIY
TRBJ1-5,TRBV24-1,ATSDRQGQPQH
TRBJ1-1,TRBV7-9,ASSSRGGMNTEAF
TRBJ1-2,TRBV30,AWSVTGQGMGGYT
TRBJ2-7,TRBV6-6,ASSSGGVSEQY
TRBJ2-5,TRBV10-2,ATTGLQETQY
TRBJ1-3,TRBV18,ASSKNRDPTSTSGNTIY
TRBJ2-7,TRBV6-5,ANHRAFSYEQY
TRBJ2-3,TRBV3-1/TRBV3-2,ASSQVQVRRGASTDTQY
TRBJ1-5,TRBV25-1,ASRGESNQPQH
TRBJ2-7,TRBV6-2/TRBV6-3,ASSYVGVRDEQY
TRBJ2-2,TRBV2,ASSDRGQWTGELF